This TCR beta chain was recorded in a study of T-cell reconstitution after alpha-beta-depleted transplantation in children. This CDR3 contains 14 residues. CDR1 is MNHNS and CDR2 is SASEGT in the germline V gene. Researchers prepared the TCRbeta library using unique molecular identifiers, the study reports. TCRdb reprocessed the PCR reads with MiXCR, giving one entry per CDR3 protein. The data contain a few hundred thousand distinct CDR3 sequences, about an eighth of them singletons. Comments on this clonotype: This clone may be a read error of a much larger clone one base away.

The TCR comes from a human donor who donated a stem cell graft to a child with Fanconi anemia. The sequenced sample was PBMCs, obtained from the stem cell graft. J is TRBJ1-3 and V is TRBV6-1; D perhaps matches TRBD1 (6 bases). CDR3 residues: CSSRSTGRANTIYF. The CDR3 DNA reads TGTTCCAGCAGATCAACAGGGCGAGCAAACACCATATATTTT.